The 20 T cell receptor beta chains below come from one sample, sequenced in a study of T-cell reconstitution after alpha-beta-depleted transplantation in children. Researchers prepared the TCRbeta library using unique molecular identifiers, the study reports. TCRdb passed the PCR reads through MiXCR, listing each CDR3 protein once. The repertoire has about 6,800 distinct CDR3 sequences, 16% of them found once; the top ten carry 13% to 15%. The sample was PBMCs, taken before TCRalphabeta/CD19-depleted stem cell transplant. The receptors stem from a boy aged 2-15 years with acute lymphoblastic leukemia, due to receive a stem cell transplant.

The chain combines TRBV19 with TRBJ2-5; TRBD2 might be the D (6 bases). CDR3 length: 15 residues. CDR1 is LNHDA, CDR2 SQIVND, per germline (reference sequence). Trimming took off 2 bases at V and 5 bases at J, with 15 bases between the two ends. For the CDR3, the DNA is TGTGCCAGTAGTATATCCCCCGGGGGTCGGGAGACCCAGTACTTC. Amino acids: CASSISPGGRETQYF.

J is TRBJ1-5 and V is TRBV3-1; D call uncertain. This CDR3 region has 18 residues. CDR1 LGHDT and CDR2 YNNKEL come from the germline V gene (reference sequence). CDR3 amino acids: CTICFKVPGYGSNQPQHF. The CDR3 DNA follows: TGTACCATCTGCTTTAAGGTCCCCGGATATGGTTCCAATCAGCCCCAGCATTTT.

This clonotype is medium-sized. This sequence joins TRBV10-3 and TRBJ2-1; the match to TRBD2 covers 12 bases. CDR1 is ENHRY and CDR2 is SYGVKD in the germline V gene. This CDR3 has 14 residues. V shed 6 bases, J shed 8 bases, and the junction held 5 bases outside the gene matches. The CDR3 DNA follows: TGTGCCATCAGCCCTAGCGGGGGGGCGCATGAGCAGTTCTTC. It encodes CAISPSGGAHEQFF.

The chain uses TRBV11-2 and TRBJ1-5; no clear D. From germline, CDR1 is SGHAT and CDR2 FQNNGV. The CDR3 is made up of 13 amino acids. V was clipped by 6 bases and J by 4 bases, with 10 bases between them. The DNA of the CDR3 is TGTGCCAGCAGTACCCTAGGGAATCAGCCCCAGCATTTT. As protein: CASSTLGNQPQHF.

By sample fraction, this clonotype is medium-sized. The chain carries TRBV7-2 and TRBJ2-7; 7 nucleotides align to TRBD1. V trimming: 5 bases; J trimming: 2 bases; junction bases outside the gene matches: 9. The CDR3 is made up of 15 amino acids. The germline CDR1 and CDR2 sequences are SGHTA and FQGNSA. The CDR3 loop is CASSPAGTVAYEQYF. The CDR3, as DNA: TGTGCCAGCAGCCCGGCCGGGACAGTGGCCTACGAGCAGTACTTC. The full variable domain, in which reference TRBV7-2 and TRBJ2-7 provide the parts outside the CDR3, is GAGVSQSPSNKVTEKGKDVELRCDPISGHTALYWYRQSLGQGLEFLIYFQGNSAPDKSGLPSDRFSAERTGGSVSTLTIQRTQQEDSAVYLCASSPAGTVAYEQYFGPGTRLTVT.

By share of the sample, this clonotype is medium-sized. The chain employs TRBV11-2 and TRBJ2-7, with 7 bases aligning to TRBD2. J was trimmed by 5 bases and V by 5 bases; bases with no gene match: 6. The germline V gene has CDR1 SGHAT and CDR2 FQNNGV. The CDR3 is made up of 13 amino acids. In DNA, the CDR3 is TGTGCCAGCAGCCCCCAAGGGAGGGACGAGCAGTACTTC. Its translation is CASSPQGRDEQYF.

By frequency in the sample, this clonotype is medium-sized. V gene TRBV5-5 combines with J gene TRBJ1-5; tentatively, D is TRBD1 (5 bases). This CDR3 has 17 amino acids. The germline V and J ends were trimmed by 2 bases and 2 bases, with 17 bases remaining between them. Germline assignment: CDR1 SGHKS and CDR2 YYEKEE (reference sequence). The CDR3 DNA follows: TGTGCCAGCAGCTTCGGACCGAGGGCACAGGGCAATCAGCCCCAGCATTTT. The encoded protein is CASSFGPRAQGNQPQHF.

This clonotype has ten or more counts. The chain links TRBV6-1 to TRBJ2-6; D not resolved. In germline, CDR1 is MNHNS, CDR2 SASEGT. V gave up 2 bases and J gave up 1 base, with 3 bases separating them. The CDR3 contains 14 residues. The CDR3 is CASSEISGANVLTF. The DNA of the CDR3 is TGTGCCAGCAGTGAAATATCTGGGGCCAACGTCCTGACTTTC.

The CDR3 DNA reads as TGTGCCAGCAGTTACTCGGGCATAGGCGATGGCTACACCTTC. It is translated as CASSYSGIGDGYTF. The V call is TRBV6-5, the J call TRBJ1-2; D gene unclear. The CDR3 is made up of 14 amino acids. The germline CDR1 and CDR2 sequences are MNHEY and SVGAGI. The ends were cut back, 0 bases at V and 6 bases at J, with 11 bases in the middle.

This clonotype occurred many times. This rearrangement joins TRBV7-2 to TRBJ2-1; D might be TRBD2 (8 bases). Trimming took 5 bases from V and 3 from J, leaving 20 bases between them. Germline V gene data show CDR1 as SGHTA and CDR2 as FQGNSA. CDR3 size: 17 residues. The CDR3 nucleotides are TGTGCCAGCAGCCCCCGGGGGGGGACAGCTAGCTACAATGAGCAGTTCTTC. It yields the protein CASSPRGGTASYNEQFF. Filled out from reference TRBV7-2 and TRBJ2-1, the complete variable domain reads GAGVSQSPSNKVTEKGKDVELRCDPISGHTALYWYRQSLGQGLEFLIYFQGNSAPDKSGLPSDRFSAERTGGSVSTLTIQRTQQEDSAVYLCASSPRGGTASYNEQFFGPGTRLTVL.

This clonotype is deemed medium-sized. The CDR3 spells CASSFSQDGSYEQYF. The CDR3 region has the DNA TGCGCCAGCAGCTTCAGCCAGGATGGGTCCTACGAGCAGTACTTC. V gene TRBV4-1 combines with J gene TRBJ2-7; D is unresolved. Germline CDR1 reads MGHRA; CDR2 reads YSYEKL. CDR3 length: 15 residues. V lost 5 bases and J lost 1, with 15 bases in between.

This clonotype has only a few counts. The CDR3 reads CASSSLRLAGDDTQYF. CDR3 nucleotides: TGTGCCAGCAGTTCCCTCCGACTAGCGGGGGATGATACGCAGTATTTT. V gene TRBV6-2 or TRBV6-3 combines with J gene TRBJ2-3, with 12 nucleotides matching TRBD2. CDR3 size: 16 residues. Per germline, CDR1 MNHEY and CDR2 SVGEGT. Trimming took 4 bases from V and 6 from J; bases not matched to a gene: 8.

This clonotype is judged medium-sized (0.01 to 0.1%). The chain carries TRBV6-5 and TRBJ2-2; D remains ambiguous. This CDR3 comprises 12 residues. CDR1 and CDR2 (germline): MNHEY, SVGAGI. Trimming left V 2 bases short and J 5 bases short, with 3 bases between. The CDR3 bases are TGTGCCAGCAGTTACGGGACCGGGGAGCTGTTTTTT. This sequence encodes CASSYGTGELFF.

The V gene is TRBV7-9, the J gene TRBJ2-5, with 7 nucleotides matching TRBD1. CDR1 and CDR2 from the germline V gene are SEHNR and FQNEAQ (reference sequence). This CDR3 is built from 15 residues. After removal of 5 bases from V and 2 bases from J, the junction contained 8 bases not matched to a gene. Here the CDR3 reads CASSVTQGRQETQYF. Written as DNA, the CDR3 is TGTGCCAGCAGCGTTACACAGGGGAGACAAGAGACCCAGTACTTC. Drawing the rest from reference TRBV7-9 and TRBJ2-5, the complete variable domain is DTGVSQNPRHKITKRGQNVTFRCDPISEHNRLYWYRQTLGQGPEFLTYFQNEAQLEKSRLLSDRFSAERPKGSFSTLEIQRTEQGDSAMYLCASSVTQGRQETQYFGPGTRLLVL.

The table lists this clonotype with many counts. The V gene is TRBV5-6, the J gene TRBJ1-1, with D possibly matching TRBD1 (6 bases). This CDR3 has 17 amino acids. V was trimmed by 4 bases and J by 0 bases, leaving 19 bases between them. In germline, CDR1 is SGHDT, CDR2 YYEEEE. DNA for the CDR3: TGTGCCAGCAGCCCTCACCGGGGGGGGGCCGTGAACACTGAAGCTTTCTTT. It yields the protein CASSPHRGGAVNTEAFF.

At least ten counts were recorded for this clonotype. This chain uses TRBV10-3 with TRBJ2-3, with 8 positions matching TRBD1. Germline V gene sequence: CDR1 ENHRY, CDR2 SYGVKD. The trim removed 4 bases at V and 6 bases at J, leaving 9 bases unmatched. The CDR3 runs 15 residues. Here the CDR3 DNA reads TGTGCCATCAGTGCTCGGGACAGGTTTGAGGATACGCAGTATTTT. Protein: CAISARDRFEDTQYF.

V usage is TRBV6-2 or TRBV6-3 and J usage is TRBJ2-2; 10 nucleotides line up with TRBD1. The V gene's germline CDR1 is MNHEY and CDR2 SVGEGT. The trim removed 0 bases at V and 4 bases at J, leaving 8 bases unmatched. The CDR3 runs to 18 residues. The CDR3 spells CASSYSILGTGVTGELFF. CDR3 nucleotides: TGTGCCAGCAGTTACTCGATTCTTGGGACAGGGGTCACCGGGGAGCTGTTTTTT.

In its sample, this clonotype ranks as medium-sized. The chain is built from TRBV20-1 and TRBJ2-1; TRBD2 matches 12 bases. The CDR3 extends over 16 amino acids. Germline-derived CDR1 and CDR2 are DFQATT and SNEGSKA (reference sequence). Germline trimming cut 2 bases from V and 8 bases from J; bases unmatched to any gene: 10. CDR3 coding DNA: TGCAGTGCTAGAATTCGGACTAGCGGGGTTGTCGATGAGCAGTTCTTC. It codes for CSARIRTSGVVDEQFF.

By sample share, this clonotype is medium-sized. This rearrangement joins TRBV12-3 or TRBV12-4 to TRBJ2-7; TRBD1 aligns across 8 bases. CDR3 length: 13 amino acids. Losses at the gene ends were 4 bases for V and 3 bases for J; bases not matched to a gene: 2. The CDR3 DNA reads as TGTGCCAGCAGTTCAGGGACAGGCTACGAGCAGTACTTC. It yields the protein CASSSGTGYEQYF.

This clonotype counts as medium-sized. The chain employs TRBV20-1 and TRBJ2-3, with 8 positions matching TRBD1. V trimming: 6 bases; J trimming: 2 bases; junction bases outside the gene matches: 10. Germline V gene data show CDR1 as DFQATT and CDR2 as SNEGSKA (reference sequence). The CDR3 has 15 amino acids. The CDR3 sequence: CSAYGAGGNTDTQYF. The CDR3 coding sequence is TGCAGTGCCTATGGGGCAGGGGGCAACACAGATACGCAGTATTTT.